This TCR beta chain originates from a study of shared clonotypes between healthy human individuals. TCRdb's copy holds only in-frame clones and misses some; the assay was immunoSEQ multiplex PCR. The sample has about 2.1 million clones, about 94% seen once. General observations from the study: Among donors, the sharing of clonotypes was expected to be influenced by sequencing depth.

CDR1 is ENHRY, CDR2 SYGVKD, per germline. V gave up 10 bases and J gave up 0 bases, with 12 bases separating them. This CDR3 is built from 14 residues. This clone was detected a few times. The antigen is not known. Naive CD8 cells lacked CD45RO and underwent positive selection for CCR7, leaving out terminally differentiated effector memory CD45RA+ cells. The receptor's source is a young man in good health. Some clones in this sample may be carry-over from other donors' samples. The gene calls are TRBV10-3 and TRBJ2-2, with D perhaps TRBD1 (6 bases). The specimen sequenced was naive CD8+ T cells from PBMCs. CDR3 sequence: CATGRGPNTGELFF. DNA of the CDR3: TGTGCCACCGGCAGGGGACCGAACACCGGGGAGCTGTTTTTT.